This entry features one T cell receptor beta chain sequence. The source of the sample is a study of blood T cell repertoires in COVID-19. Turning to the study itself: Samples came from the United States, Italy and Spain, spanning acute and convalescent COVID-19. The analysed material was cDNA or gDNA that came from T cells, B-cell-depleted T cells, or PBMCs.

Authors' processing steps: For nucleated cells, counts were estimated from reference gene primer amplification. Sequencing used immunoSEQ multiplex PCR; TCRdb keeps in-frame clones, though not all of them. V, J and clone size reflect that table, while D and trimming were determined from the DNA. Of roughly 240,000 clones listed, approximately 85% are singletons. Germline values: CDR1 LNHDA, CDR2 SQIVND (reference sequence). The CDR3 totals 15 residues. Unmatched junction bases numbered 11, after V lost 7 bases and J lost 6 bases. Sequenced sample: peripheral blood. The receptor comes from a woman in her 70s with acute or convalescent COVID-19. The genes are TRBV19 and TRBJ2-7, with 11 bases identical to TRBD1. The CDR3 here is CASTLGQGVNGEQYF. In DNA form, the CDR3 reads TGTGCCAGTACCCTGGGACAGGGGGTGAATGGCGAGCAGTACTTC.